A single sample is the source of the 28 T cell receptor beta chains below, sequenced in a study of Graves' ophthalmopathy and Graves' hyperthyroidism. Amplification of the TCR beta CDR3 regions used RNA transcripts (as template). Following a first-round RT-PCR that used HTBI primers, a second-round multiplex PCR was carried out. TCRdb re-called the multiplex PCR reads through MiXCR, storing one row per CDR3 protein. Of 650,000 to 900,000 distinct CDR3 sequences listed, 40% are singletons. Sequenced material: peripheral blood. All receptors derive from an adult man with Graves' ophthalmopathy.

This chain links TRBV7-9 with TRBJ1-5; TRBD1 matches at 7 bases. CDR1 and CDR2 from the germline V gene are SEHNR and FQNEAQ (reference sequence). V dropped 4 bases and J dropped 4; count of bases not matched to a gene: 4. The CDR3 runs 14 residues. CDR3 in DNA: TGTGCCAGCAGCTCAGTACAGGGGAATCAGCCCCAGCATTTT. Translated, it gives CASSSVQGNQPQHF.

Remarks on this clonotype: A much more abundant neighbour one base away suggests this may be a read error. The rearrangement joins TRBV7-9 to TRBJ1-2, with D perhaps matching TRBD1 (6 bases). CDR3 length: 13 amino acids. Germline V gene data show CDR1 as SEHNR and CDR2 as FQNEAQ (reference sequence). As DNA, the CDR3 is TGTTCCAGCAGCACCCAGGGGCAGAGGGGCTACACCTTC. It specifies CSSSTQGQRGYTF.

The gene calls are TRBV2 and TRBJ2-6; D is uncertain. V gave up 5 bases and J gave up 4 bases, with 12 bases separating them. Germline CDR1 and CDR2: SNHLY and FYNNEI. This CDR3 has 15 amino acids. CDR3 region: CASSLQSAGANVLTF. CDR3 sequence (DNA): TGTGCCAGCAGTCTTCAATCCGCCGGGGCCAACGTCCTGACTTTC.

As regards this clonotype: This sequence may be a read error, since a much larger clone differs from it by one base. The V gene is TRBV7-2, the J gene TRBJ2-5; TRBD1 agrees at 7 bases. The better agreement between TRBJ2-7 and the DNA end casts doubt on the J call. CDR3 size: 15 residues. Germline-derived CDR1 and CDR2 are SGHTA and FQGNSA. The CDR3 loop is CASNPVGQRSYEQYF. The CDR3 bases are TGTGCCAGCAACCCCGTGGGACAGCGATCCTACGAGCAGTACTTC.

This clonotype was seen a few times. The CDR3 nucleotides read TGTGCCAGCAGGAGGGGTGGACAGGGCAATCAGCCCCAGCATTTT. It specifies CASRRGGQGNQPQHF. This chain links TRBV6-5 with TRBJ1-5, with TRBD1 matching over 7 bases. This CDR3 has 15 amino acids. Germline V gene data show CDR1 as MNHEY and CDR2 as SVGAGI. V lost 6 bases, J lost 2 bases, and 7 bases stayed unmatched.

The chain is built from TRBV2 and TRBJ1-2; 7 positions match TRBD1. This CDR3 contains 16 residues. The J segment lost 0 bases and the V segment lost 4 bases, leaving 8 bases of the junction unmatched. Germline loops: CDR1 SNHLY, CDR2 FYNNEI. The DNA of the CDR3 is TGTGCCAGCAGTGCCGGGGACAGAGGGACTAACTATGGCTACACCTTC. Translated, it gives CASSAGDRGTNYGYTF.

CDR3 protein: CASSRRTRGETQYF. The CDR3, as DNA: TGTGCCAGCAGCCGACGGACACGGGGAGAGACCCAGTACTTC. This rearrangement joins TRBV12-3 or TRBV12-4 to TRBJ2-5; tentatively, D is TRBD1 or TRBD2 (5 bases each). This CDR3 is built from 14 residues. The V and J ends lost 6 bases and 4 bases respectively, with 15 bases between them.

On this clonotype: One junction end does not reproduce the germline sequence, and a read error may be involved. The rearrangement uses TRBV7-9 and TRBJ2-2; 10 bases are shared with TRBD1. The CDR3 consists of 16 residues. In germline, CDR1 is SEHNR, CDR2 FQNEAQ (reference sequence). In DNA form, the CDR3 reads TGTGCCGGCAGCCCCGGACAGGGGGGATGGTCCGGGGAGCTGTTTTTT. Translated: CAGSPGQGGWSGELFF.

The chain joins TRBV10-3 to TRBJ2-5; 10 bases align to TRBD2. The CDR3 totals 17 residues. Germline-derived CDR1 and CDR2 are ENHRY and SYGVKD. Trimming cost V 4 bases and J 4 bases; bases outside gene matches: 12. CDR3 sequence reads: CAISGPSGGAFGETQYF. In nucleotides, the CDR3 is TGTGCCATCAGTGGGCCCAGCGGGGGGGCCTTCGGAGAGACCCAGTACTTC.

This clonotype has more than one count but fewer than ten. An end of the junction differs from the germline gene, which may be a read error. The V call is TRBV19, the J call TRBJ1-2; perhaps TRBD1 as D (5 bases). This CDR3 region has 13 residues. Germline CDR1 reads LNHDA; CDR2 reads SQIVND (reference sequence). The CDR3 bases are TGTGCCAGTAGTGCTTCTTCAGGGTATGTCTACACCTTC. Amino acids: CASSASSGYVYTF.

This clonotype was picked up a small number of times. The chain joins TRBV2 to TRBJ1-2; TRBD1 might be the D (5 bases). Germline CDR1 and CDR2: SNHLY and FYNNEI. This CDR3 spans 15 amino acids. Trimming took 1 base from V and 2 from J, leaving 11 bases between them. In DNA, the CDR3 is TGTGCCAGCAGTGAAGTACGGGGGGGGAACTATGGCTACACCTTC. Its protein is CASSEVRGGNYGYTF.

Comments on this clonotype: It may be a read error: a sequence one base away is much more abundant. J is TRBJ2-5 and V is TRBV10-3, with D possibly TRBD1 on 6 matching bases. CDR3 size: 15 residues. Germline lookup yields CDR1 ENHRY and CDR2 SYGVKD. The CDR3 reads CASSVTYRAAETQYF. CDR3 nucleotides: TGTGCCAGCAGTGTCACGTACAGGGCGGCAGAGACCCAGTACTTC.

A note on this clonotype: Sequence at one end of the junction differs from germline and may be a read error. The genes are TRBV5-1 and TRBJ1-5; weak D call: TRBD1 (5 bases). CDR1 is SGHRS, CDR2 YFSETQ, per germline. The CDR3 has 16 amino acids. CDR3 DNA: TGTGCCAGCCAGGGAGCGAGAGAGGGGATAAATCAGCCCCAGCATTTT. Translating gives CASQGAREGINQPQHF. Supplemented by reference TRBV5-1 and TRBJ1-5, the full variable domain reads KAGVTQTPRYLIKTRGQQVTLSCSPISGHRSVSWYQQTPGQGLQFLFEYFSETQRNKGNFPGRFSGRQFSNSRSEMNVSTLELGDSALYLCASQGAREGINQPQHFGDGTRLSIL.

This clonotype was seen more than once but under ten times. The rearrangement links TRBV2 to TRBJ1-2; D possibly corresponds to TRBD1 (5 bases). The CDR3 loop spans 15 amino acids. Trimming removed 6 bases at V and 2 bases at J, with 16 bases between. Germline-derived CDR1 and CDR2 are SNHLY and FYNNEI. Here the CDR3 reads CASSVAWSGNYGYTF. For the CDR3, the DNA is TGTGCCAGCAGCGTGGCCTGGTCAGGGAACTATGGCTACACCTTC.

This clonotype was counted at least ten times. The gene calls are TRBV2 and TRBJ1-5; D unresolved. Germline V CDR1 and CDR2: SNHLY, FYNNEI. Between the trimmed V and J ends, which lost 7 bases and 1 base, there was a span of 11 bases. The CDR3 spans 14 residues. The CDR3 DNA reads TGTGCCAGCAACGATGGGAGGAGCAATCAGCCCCAGCATTTT. Encoded protein: CASNDGRSNQPQHF. The entire variable domain, with the rest obtained from reference TRBV2 and TRBJ1-5, is as follows: EPEVTQTPSHQVTQMGQEVILRCVPISNHLYFYWYRQILGQKVEFLVSFYNNEISEKSEIFDDQFSVERPDGSNFTLKIRSTKLEDSAMYFCASNDGRSNQPQHFGDGTRLSIL.

The chain couples TRBV19 to TRBJ1-5; D is unresolved. Germline loops: CDR1 LNHDA, CDR2 SQIVND (reference sequence). The CDR3 is 12 residues long. V dropped 4 bases and J dropped 7 bases, with 8 bases sitting between them. CDR3: CASSTYSQPQHF. In DNA, the CDR3 is TGTGCCAGTAGTACATATTCCCAGCCCCAGCATTTT.

This clonotype was seen many times. This sequence joins TRBV7-2 and TRBJ2-7, with TRBD1 matching over 7 bases. J was trimmed by 5 bases and V by 4 bases; bases with no gene match: 11. This CDR3 is built from 15 residues. Germline V lookup: CDR1 SGHTA, CDR2 FQGNSA. The CDR3 DNA follows: TGTGCCAGCAGCTCGGGGTACGCAGGGGGAGACGAGCAGTACTTC. Encoded protein: CASSSGYAGGDEQYF.

This clonotype was seen repeatedly, ten times or more. Written as DNA, the CDR3 is TGTGCCAGCAGTGAAGGATCAGGGAGGAGCAATCAGCCCCAGCATTTT. Its translation is CASSEGSGRSNQPQHF. The V gene is TRBV2, the J gene TRBJ1-5; a weak D match, TRBD1 (5 bases). This CDR3 comprises 16 residues. V dropped 1 base and J dropped 1 base, with 11 bases sitting between them. Germline loops: CDR1 SNHLY, CDR2 FYNNEI.

This sequence joins TRBV29-1 and TRBJ1-1, with D tentatively TRBD1 (5 bases). Per the germline V gene, CDR1 is SQVTM and CDR2 is ANQGSEA. CDR3 length equals 12 residues. Trimming removed 6 bases from V and 1 base from J, with 9 bases in between. This CDR3 is CSVGRGNTEAFF. The CDR3 nucleotides read TGCAGCGTGGGACGGGGGAACACTGAAGCTTTCTTT.

This clonotype came up many times. The V gene is TRBV6-6, the J gene TRBJ1-1; D is unresolved. The CDR3 contains 13 residues. Germline V gives CDR1 MNHNY, CDR2 SVGAGI (reference sequence). Trimming took 7 bases from V and 1 from J, leaving 10 bases between them. CDR3 coding DNA: TGTGCCAGCAACCTAGACCAGAACACTGAAGCTTTCTTT. Amino acids: CASNLDQNTEAFF.

The chain links TRBV20-1 to TRBJ1-1; D is ambiguous. Trimming removed 4 bases at V and 4 bases at J, with 13 bases between. This CDR3 contains 13 residues. In germline, CDR1 is DFQATT, CDR2 SNEGSKA (reference sequence). CDR3 region: CSATTNSGTEAFF. The CDR3 DNA is TGCAGTGCTACAACGAACAGTGGCACTGAAGCTTTCTTT.

The V and J genes are TRBV19 and TRBJ1-3; 8 bases are shared with TRBD1. CDR1 and CDR2 (germline): LNHDA, SQIVND (reference sequence). V shed 9 bases and J 0 bases; nucleotides not matched to a gene: 16. This CDR3 comprises 18 residues. As DNA, the CDR3 is TGTGCCAGCCTCTCGTATGGACAGGGATCCTACTCTGGAAACACCATATATTTT. This sequence encodes CASLSYGQGSYSGNTIYF. Full variable domain (remainder filled in from reference TRBV19 and TRBJ1-3): DGGITQSPKYLFRKEGQNVTLSCEQNLNHDAMYWYRQDPGQGLRLIYYSQIVNDFQKGDIAEGYSVSREKKESFPLTVTSAQKNPTAFYLCASLSYGQGSYSGNTIYFGEGSWLTVV.

This clonotype has only a few counts. The rearrangement uses TRBV7-9 and TRBJ2-7; D remains ambiguous. Between the trimmed V and J ends, which lost 4 bases and 6 bases, there was a span of 10 bases. Germline values: CDR1 SEHNR, CDR2 FQNEAQ (reference sequence). The CDR3 spans 12 residues. The chain's CDR3 is CASSSTAREQYF. In DNA, the CDR3 is TGTGCCAGCAGCTCGACCGCGCGCGAGCAGTACTTC.

This clonotype was found a few times. This chain links TRBV12-3 or TRBV12-4 with TRBJ1-1, with D tentatively TRBD1 (6 bases). Trimming shortened V by 6 bases and J by 6 bases, and 20 bases separated the two germline ends. The CDR3 covers 15 residues. CDR3 protein: CASSLGRRGWAEAFF. For the CDR3, the DNA is TGTGCCAGCAGCCTAGGAAGGAGGGGGTGGGCTGAAGCTTTCTTT.

This clonotype appeared a few times. The J gene is TRBJ2-7, the V gene TRBV29-1; possibly TRBD1 for D (5 bases). Trimming removed 5 bases from V and 3 bases from J, with 14 bases in between. CDR1 and CDR2 from the germline V gene are SQVTM and ANQGSEA. The CDR3 consists of 13 residues. The CDR3 spells CSVRPGIDYEQYF. The CDR3 bases are TGCAGCGTTCGACCAGGGATTGACTACGAGCAGTACTTC.

In its sample, this clonotype was seen once. At one of its ends the junction is not consistent with the germline gene, which may arise from a read error. The chain employs TRBV19 and TRBJ2-7; the D is unclear. The CDR3 covers 12 residues. Germline CDR1 and CDR2: LNHDA and SQIVND (reference sequence). CDR3 bases: TGTGCCAGTAGATTCTACAGTGGCGAGCGGTACTTC. It translates to CASRFYSGERYF.

This clonotype came up a few times. The chain recombines TRBV25-1 with TRBJ2-7; 10 bases are a match to TRBD1. The ends lost 8 bases at V and 2 bases at J; junction bases unmatched: 6. CDR3 length: 14 residues. Germline CDR1 MGHDK, CDR2 SYGVNS. CDR3 in DNA: TGTGCCAGCGTTCTCGGACAGGGGGCCTACGAGCAGTACTTC. Translated, it gives CASVLGQGAYEQYF.

J is TRBJ1-4 and V is TRBV25-1; no firm D call. Germline V lookup: CDR1 MGHDK, CDR2 SYGVNS. This CDR3 region has 14 residues. V was cut by 8 bases and J by 6 bases, with 16 bases left in between. DNA for the CDR3: TGTGCCAGCGTTAGGCGACCCTGGGATGAAAAACTGTTTTTT. This sequence encodes CASVRRPWDEKLFF.